This TCR beta chain derives from a study of T cell responses to AZD1222 COVID-19 vaccine (dated by TCRdb to the early 2020s). Some background on the complete study: A total of around 240 trial participants underwent TCR sequencing, of whom around 200 received two doses of AZD1222 and roughly 25 received two doses of the MenACWY control vaccine. Trial participants were enrolled by age into subgroups of 18-55, 56-69 and 70-plus years, and around 150, 28 and 57 TCR-sequenced participants, respectively, were included in these subgroups. What the authors observed across the whole study: Conclusions about previously exposed vaccinees were limited because only six AZD1222 recipients were SARS-CoV-2 seropositive at baseline. Participants were mostly white British, with more females than males. The authors suggested clonal diversity may have been underestimated. After two AZD1222 doses, spike-specific TCR breadth and depth were significantly higher than at day 0 and than in MenACWY recipients. The 56-69-year group was small, and its depth increase did not reach significance, likely because of low power. Because no day 14 peak-response samples were available, the repertoires could be characterized only after the peak T cell response. CD4 TCRs associated with the vaccine covered the entire spike protein, and the dominant responses were in regions 160-218 and 743-854. Epitopes outside the regions mutated in the B.1.351 and B.1.1.7 variants were reportedly recognized by nearly half of the unique spike-specific TCRs.

Concerning this clone: No cognate antigen has been identified for it. No quality values exist for individual bases; no much larger clone is one base distant.

The CDR3 regions of human TCRbeta chains were analyzed by immunosequencing. The source study handled its data this way. TCRs in the repertoires were compared against a reference library of SARS-CoV-2-specific TCRs that had been generated with the MIRA antigen-specificity platform. Breadth was defined as the fraction of unique TCRs that were SARS-CoV-2-associated. Depth was defined as the fraction of total T cells that were SARS-CoV-2-associated. Each spike-specific TCR was assigned to its reactive spike region and to a CD4 or CD8 class using the MIRA data. Log10-transformed breadth and depth values were compared by one-way ANOVA with Sidak's multiple comparisons tests. TCRdb provides this immuneACCESS table in a form limited to in-frame rearrangements. Some clones are lacking; in checked studies, under half of them reflect an unresolved V gene, and why the rest are absent is not known. Clone size and V and J calls were adopted from that table, with D and trimming inferred from the DNA. The sample yields 150,000 to 200,000 clones; over 75% were counted once. The top ten hold approximately 4.3% of the sample.

Explained via the paper, the time point label denotes: about 28 days (+/-7) after the second vaccine dose. Because spike-specific TCR depth and breadth did not differ between the two schedules, AZD1222 recipients who got a second dose at roughly 4 weeks were pooled with those who got a second dose at roughly 12 weeks. Vaccinee samples were obtained from the UK trials COV001 and COV002, which included a single-blind randomized controlled phase 2/3 trial of AZD1222 (ChAdOx1 nCoV-19) in healthy adults. For TCRbeta chain sequencing, PBMC samples were collected from trial participants at day 0 and at day 28 after the second dose. From a lookup of the germline V gene, CDR1 and CDR2 are SGHRS and YFSETQ. Taken from cysteine to phenylalanine, the CDR3 has 16 residues. The retained sequence is limited to the CDR3, 48 bases, with the frame set at the first base. The V end loses 0 bases and the J end loses 5 bases, and a stretch of 18 bases separates them.

The chain links TRBV5-1 with TRBJ2-7; TRBD2 is a possible D gene, resting on 5 matching bases. This receptor was obtained from an adult who received the AZD1222 COVID-19 vaccine. The specimen was peripheral blood, collected 28 days after the second AZD1222 dose. The encoded CDR3 is CASSLAVGRGEHEQYF. The bases read TGCGCCAGCAGCTTGGCTGTGGGCCGGGGTGAACACGAGCAGTACTTC.